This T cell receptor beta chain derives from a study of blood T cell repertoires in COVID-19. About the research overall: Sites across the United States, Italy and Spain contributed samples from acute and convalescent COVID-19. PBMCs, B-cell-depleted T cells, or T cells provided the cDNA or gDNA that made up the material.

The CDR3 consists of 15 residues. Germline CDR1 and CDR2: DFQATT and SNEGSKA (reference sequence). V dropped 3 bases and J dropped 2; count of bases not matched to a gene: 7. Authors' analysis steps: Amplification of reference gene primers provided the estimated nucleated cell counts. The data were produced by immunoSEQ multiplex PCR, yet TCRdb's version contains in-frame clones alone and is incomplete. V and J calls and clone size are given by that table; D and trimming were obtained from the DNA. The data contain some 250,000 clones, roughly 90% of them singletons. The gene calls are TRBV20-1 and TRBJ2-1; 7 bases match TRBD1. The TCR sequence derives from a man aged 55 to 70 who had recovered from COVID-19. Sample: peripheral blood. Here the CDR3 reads CSASLGTEPYNEQFF. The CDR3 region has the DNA TGCAGTGCTAGTCTCGGGACAGAACCCTACAATGAGCAGTTCTTC.